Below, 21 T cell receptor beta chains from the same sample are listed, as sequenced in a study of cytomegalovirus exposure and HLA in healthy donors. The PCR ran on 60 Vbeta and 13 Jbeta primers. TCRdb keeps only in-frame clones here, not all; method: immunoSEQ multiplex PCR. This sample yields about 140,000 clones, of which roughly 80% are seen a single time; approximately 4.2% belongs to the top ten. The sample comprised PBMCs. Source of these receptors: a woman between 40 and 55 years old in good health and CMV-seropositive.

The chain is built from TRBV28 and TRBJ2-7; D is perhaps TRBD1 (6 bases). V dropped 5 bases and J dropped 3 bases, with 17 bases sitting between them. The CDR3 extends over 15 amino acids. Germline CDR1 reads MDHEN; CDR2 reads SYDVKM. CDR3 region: CASSPTGFTFYEQYF. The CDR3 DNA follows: TGTGCCAGCAGTCCTACAGGGTTTACCTTCTACGAGCAGTACTTC. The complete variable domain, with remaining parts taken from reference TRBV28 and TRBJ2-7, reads DVKVTQSSRYLVKRTGEKVFLECVQDMDHENMFWYRQDPGLGLRLIYFSYDVKMKEKGDIPEGYSVSREKKERFSLILESASTNQTSMYLCASSPTGFTFYEQYFGPGTRLTVT.

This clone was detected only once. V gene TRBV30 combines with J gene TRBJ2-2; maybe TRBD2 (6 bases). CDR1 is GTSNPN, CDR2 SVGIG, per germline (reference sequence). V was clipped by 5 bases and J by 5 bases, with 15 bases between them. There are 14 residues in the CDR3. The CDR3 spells CAWVTAGSTGELFF. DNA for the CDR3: TGTGCCTGGGTGACGGCGGGATCAACCGGGGAGCTGTTTTTT. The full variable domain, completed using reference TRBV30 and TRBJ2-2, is SQTIHQWPATLVQPVGSPLSLECTVEGTSNPNLYWYRQAAGRGLQLLFYSVGIGQISSEVPQNLSASRPQDRQFILSSKKLLLSDSGFYLCAWVTAGSTGELFFGEGSRLTVL.

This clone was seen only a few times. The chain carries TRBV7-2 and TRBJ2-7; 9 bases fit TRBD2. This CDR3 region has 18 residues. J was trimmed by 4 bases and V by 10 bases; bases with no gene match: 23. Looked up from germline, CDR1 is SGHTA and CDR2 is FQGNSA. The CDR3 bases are TGTGCCACCGCAGCGAGGGGCGGGGGGGCGGGTGGTGCTTACGAGCAGTACTTC. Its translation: CATAARGGGAGGAYEQYF.

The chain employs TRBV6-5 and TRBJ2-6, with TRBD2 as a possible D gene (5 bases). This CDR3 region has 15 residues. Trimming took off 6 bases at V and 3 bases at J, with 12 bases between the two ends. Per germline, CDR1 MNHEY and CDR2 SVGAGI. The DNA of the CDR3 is TGTGCCAGCAGCGGGGAAGGGCTTGGGGCCAACGTCCTGACTTTC. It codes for CASSGEGLGANVLTF.

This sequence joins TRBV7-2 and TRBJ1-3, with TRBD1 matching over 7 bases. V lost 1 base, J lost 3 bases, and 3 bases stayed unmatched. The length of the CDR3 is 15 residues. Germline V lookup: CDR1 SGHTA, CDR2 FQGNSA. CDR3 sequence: CASSLGQGGGNTIYF. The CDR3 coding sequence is TGTGCCAGCAGCTTAGGGCAGGGGGGTGGAAACACCATATATTTT. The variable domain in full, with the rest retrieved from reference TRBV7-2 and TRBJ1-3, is GAGVSQSPSNKVTEKGKDVELRCDPISGHTALYWYRQSLGQGLEFLIYFQGNSAPDKSGLPSDRFSAERTGGSVSTLTIQRTQQEDSAVYLCASSLGQGGGNTIYFGEGSWLTVV.

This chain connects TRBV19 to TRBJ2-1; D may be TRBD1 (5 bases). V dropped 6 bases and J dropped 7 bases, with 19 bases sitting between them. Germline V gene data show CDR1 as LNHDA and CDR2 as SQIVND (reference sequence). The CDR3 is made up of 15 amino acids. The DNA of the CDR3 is TGTGCCAGTAGCTTCAGGGATTCAGGGTATAATGAGCAGTTCTTC. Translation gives CASSFRDSGYNEQFF.

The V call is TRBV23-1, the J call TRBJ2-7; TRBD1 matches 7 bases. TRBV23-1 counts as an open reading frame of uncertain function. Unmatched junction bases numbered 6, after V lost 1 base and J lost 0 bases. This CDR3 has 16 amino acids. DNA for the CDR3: TGCGCCAGCAGTCAATTTAGACAGGGAATCTCCTACGAGCAGTACTTC. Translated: CASSQFRQGISYEQYF.

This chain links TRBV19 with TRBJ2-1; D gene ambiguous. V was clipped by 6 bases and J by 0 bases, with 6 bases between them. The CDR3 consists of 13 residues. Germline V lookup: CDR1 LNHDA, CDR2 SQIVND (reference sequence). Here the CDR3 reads CASRQTSYNEQFF. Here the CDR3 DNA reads TGTGCCAGTAGACAAACCTCCTACAATGAGCAGTTCTTC. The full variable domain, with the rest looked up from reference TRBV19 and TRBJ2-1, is DGGITQSPKYLFRKEGQNVTLSCEQNLNHDAMYWYRQDPGQGLRLIYYSQIVNDFQKGDIAEGYSVSREKKESFPLTVTSAQKNPTAFYLCASRQTSYNEQFFGPGTRLTVL.

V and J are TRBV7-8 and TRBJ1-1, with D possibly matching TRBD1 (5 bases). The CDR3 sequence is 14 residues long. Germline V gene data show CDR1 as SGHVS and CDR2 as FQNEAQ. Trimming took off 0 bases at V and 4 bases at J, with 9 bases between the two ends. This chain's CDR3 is CASSLAGRSTEAFF. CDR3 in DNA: TGTGCCAGCAGCTTAGCGGGGCGTTCCACTGAAGCTTTCTTT.

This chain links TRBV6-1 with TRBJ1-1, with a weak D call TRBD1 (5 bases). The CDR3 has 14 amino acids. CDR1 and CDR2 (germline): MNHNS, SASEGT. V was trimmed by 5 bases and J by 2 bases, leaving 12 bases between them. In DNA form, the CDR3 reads TGTGCCAGCAGTTTTCCAGGGCGAAACACTGAAGCTTTCTTT. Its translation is CASSFPGRNTEAFF.

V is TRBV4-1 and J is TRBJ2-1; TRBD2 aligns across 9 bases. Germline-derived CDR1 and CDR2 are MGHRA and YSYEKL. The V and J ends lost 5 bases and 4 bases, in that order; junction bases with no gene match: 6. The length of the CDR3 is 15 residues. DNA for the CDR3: TGCGCCAGCAGCTCCCGACTAGCGGATTACAATGAGCAGTTCTTC. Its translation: CASSSRLADYNEQFF.

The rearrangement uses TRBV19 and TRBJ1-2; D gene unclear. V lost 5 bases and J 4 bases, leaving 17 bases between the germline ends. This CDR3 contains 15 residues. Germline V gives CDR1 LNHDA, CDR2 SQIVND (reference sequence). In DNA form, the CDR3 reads TGTGCCAGTAGTTCCCAACACCGGAGGCTCTATGGCTACACCTTC. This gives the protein CASSSQHRRLYGYTF.

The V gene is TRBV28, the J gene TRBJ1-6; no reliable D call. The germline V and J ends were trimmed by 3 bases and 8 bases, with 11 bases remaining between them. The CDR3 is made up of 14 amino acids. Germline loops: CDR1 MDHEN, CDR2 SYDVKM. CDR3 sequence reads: CASSFAPRDSPLHF. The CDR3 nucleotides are TGTGCCAGCAGTTTCGCCCCCCGGGATTCACCCCTCCACTTT.

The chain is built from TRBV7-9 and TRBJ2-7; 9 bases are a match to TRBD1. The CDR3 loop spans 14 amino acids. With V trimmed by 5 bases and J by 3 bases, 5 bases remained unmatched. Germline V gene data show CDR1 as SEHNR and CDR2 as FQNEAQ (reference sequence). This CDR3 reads CASSEGQGFYEQYF. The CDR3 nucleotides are TGTGCCAGCAGCGAGGGACAGGGTTTCTACGAGCAGTACTTC.

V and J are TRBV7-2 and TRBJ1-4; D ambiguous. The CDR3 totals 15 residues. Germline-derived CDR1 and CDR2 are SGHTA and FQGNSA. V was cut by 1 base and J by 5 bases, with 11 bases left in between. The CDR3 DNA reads TGTGCCAGCAGCTTAGATTCACTTCCCAATGAAAAACTGTTTTTT. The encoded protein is CASSLDSLPNEKLFF.

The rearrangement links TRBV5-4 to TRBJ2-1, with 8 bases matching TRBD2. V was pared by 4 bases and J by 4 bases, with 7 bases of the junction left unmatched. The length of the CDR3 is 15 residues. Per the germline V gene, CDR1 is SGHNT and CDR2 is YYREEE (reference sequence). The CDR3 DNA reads TGTGCCAGCAGCCTTAGCGGGGCAGCTTACAATGAGCAGTTCTTC. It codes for CASSLSGAAYNEQFF.

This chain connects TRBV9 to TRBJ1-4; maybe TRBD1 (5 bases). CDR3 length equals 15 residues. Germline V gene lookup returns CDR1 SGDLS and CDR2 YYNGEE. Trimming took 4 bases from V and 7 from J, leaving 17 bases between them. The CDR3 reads CASSPRGGDGEKLFF. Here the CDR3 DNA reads TGTGCCAGCAGCCCCCGCGGGGGAGACGGTGAAAAACTGTTTTTT.

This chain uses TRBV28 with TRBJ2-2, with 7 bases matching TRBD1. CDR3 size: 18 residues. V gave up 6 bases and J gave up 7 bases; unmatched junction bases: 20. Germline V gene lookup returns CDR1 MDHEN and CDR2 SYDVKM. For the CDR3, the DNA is TGTGCCAGCAGCCAGTTCCTCGACAGGGTCGACGGGAACGGGGAGCTGTTTTTT. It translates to CASSQFLDRVDGNGELFF.

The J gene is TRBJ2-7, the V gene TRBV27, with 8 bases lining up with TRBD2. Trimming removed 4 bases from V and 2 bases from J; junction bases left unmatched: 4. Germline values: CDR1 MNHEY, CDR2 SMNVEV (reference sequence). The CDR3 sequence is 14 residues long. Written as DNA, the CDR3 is TGTGCCAGCAGTTCCCGGGAGGGCGCCTACGAGCAGTACTTC. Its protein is CASSSREGAYEQYF.

The CDR3 DNA reads TGTGCCAGCAGTGAATATAGCGTCCGTATGTCCGAGCAGTACTTC. Protein product: CASSEYSVRMSEQYF. This chain joins TRBV25-1 and TRBJ2-7, with a tentative D call TRBD2 (5 bases). Germline V gives CDR1 MGHDK, CDR2 SYGVNS. CDR3 size: 15 residues. V shed 0 bases and J shed 6 bases, with 15 bases lying between them.

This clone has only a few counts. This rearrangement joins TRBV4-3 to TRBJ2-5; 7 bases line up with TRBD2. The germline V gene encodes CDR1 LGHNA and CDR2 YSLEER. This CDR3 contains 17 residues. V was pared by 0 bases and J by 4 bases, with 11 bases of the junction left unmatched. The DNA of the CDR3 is TGCGCCAGCAGCCAAGATCGGCAAGCGGGGTTAGGAGAGACCCAGTACTTC. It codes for CASSQDRQAGLGETQYF.